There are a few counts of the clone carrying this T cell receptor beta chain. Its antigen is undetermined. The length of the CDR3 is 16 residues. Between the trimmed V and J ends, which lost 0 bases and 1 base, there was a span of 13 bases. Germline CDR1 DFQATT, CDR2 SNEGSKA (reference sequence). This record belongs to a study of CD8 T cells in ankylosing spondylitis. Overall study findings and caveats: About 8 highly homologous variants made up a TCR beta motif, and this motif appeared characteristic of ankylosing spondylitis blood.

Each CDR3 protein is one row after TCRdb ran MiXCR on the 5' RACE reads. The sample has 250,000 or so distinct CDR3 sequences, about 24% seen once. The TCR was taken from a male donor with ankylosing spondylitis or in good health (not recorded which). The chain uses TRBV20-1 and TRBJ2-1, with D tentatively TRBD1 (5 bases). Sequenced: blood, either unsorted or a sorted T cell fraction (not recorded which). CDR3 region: CSARDSGPGSYNEQFF. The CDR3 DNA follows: TGCAGTGCTAGAGATTCAGGGCCGGGTTCCTACAATGAGCAGTTCTTC.